These 4 T cell receptor beta chains share one sample of origin, sequenced in a study of cytomegalovirus exposure and HLA in healthy donors. Use of 60 Vbeta and 13 Jbeta primers characterized the PCR. Libraries were prepared by immunoSEQ multiplex PCR; TCRdb keeps only in-frame clonotypes and omits some of them. The sample includes 100,000 to 150,000 clones, about 80% of them seen just once. The source material was PBMCs. All receptors come from a woman in her fifties or sixties in good health and CMV-seronegative.

J is TRBJ2-3 and V is TRBV7-9, with 12 bases lining up with TRBD2. The CDR3 sequence is 17 residues long. With 5 bases clipped from V and 4 bases from J, the junction kept 10 bases outside the gene matches. Germline CDR1 SEHNR, CDR2 FQNEAQ (reference sequence). CDR3 nucleotides: TGTGCCAGCAGCACGACTAGCGGGAGAAGTTCGGCAGATACGCAGTATTTT. This translates into CASSTTSGRSSADTQYF.

This chain uses TRBV4-2 with TRBJ2-2, with 7 positions matching TRBD2. The trim removed 0 bases at V and 3 bases at J, leaving 4 bases unmatched. The germline V gene encodes CDR1 LGHNA and CDR2 YNFKEQ. This CDR3 has 16 amino acids. CDR3 DNA sequence: TGTGCCAGCAGCCAAGATGGGGGGGGTCACACCGGGGAGCTGTTTTTT. It specifies CASSQDGGGHTGELFF.

The chain has TRBV4-2 and TRBJ2-7, with 11 bases matching TRBD2. Germline V gives CDR1 LGHNA, CDR2 YNFKEQ. Trimming at V came to 0 bases and at J to 5 bases, leaving 6 bases not matched to a gene. The CDR3 extends over 16 amino acids. The CDR3 reads CASSQDGTSGPHEQYF. The CDR3 DNA reads TGTGCCAGCAGCCAAGATGGGACTAGCGGCCCCCACGAGCAGTACTTC.

The chain is built from TRBV4-3 and TRBJ2-1; 7 bases align to TRBD2. Germline V lookup: CDR1 LGHNA, CDR2 YSLEER. With V trimmed by 4 bases and J by 4 bases, 10 bases remained unmatched. This CDR3 is built from 16 residues. DNA of the CDR3: TGCGCCAGCAGCCTCTCGGGCGGGAGAGGGTACAATGAGCAGTTCTTC. It specifies CASSLSGGRGYNEQFF.